Below are 12 T cell receptor beta chains sequenced from a single sample in a study of cytomegalovirus exposure and HLA in healthy donors. PCR involved 60 Vbeta and 13 Jbeta primers. Using immunoSEQ multiplex PCR, the repertoire was profiled, and TCRdb retains in-frame clones only, with some absent. The data contain under 150,000 clones, 82% of them singletons. The source material was PBMCs. These receptors were taken from a young woman in good health and CMV-seronegative.

The rearrangement uses TRBV7-2 and TRBJ1-1; D perhaps matches TRBD1 (6 bases). The CDR3 extends over 16 amino acids. The V and J ends lost 0 bases and 0 bases respectively, with 11 bases between them. Germline values: CDR1 SGHTA, CDR2 FQGNSA. This chain's CDR3 is CASSLAGAVMNTEAFF. The CDR3 coding sequence is TGTGCCAGCAGCTTAGCGGGGGCAGTGATGAACACTGAAGCTTTCTTT.

This chain connects TRBV18 to TRBJ1-1; maybe TRBD1 (6 bases). Per the germline V gene, CDR1 is KGHSH and CDR2 is LQKENI. This CDR3 has 14 residues. Trimming took 3 bases from V and 4 from J, leaving 12 bases between them. CDR3 in amino acids: CASSPGAMSTEAFF. CDR3 bases: TGTGCCAGCTCACCGGGGGCTATGAGCACTGAAGCTTTCTTT.

The chain employs TRBV6-1 and TRBJ2-7; 9 bases agree with TRBD2. Germline-derived CDR1 and CDR2 are MNHNS and SASEGT. V was pared by 6 bases and J by 6 bases, with 0 bases of the junction left unmatched. CDR3 length: 11 residues. The CDR3: CASRLAGEQYF. The CDR3 DNA reads TGTGCCAGCAGACTAGCGGGCGAGCAGTACTTC.

The chain joins TRBV5-1 to TRBJ2-4; D perhaps matches TRBD1 (5 bases). The ends were cut back, 5 bases at V and 5 bases at J, with 8 bases in the middle. The CDR3 extends over 12 amino acids. Germline CDR1 is SGHRS and CDR2 is YFSETQ. CDR3 region: CASRQDQNIQYF. The CDR3 DNA sequence: TGCGCCAGCAGACAGGACCAAAACATTCAGTACTTC.

The rearrangement links TRBV12-5 to TRBJ1-2; 8 bases fit TRBD1. The CDR3 is 14 amino acids. V was clipped by 5 bases and J by 2 bases; unmatched bases: 4. CDR1 LGHNT and CDR2 FRNRAP come from the germline V gene. Written as DNA, the CDR3 is TGTGCTAGTGGTCCGGGACAGGACAACTATGGCTACACCTTC. Amino acids: CASGPGQDNYGYTF. Supplemented by reference TRBV12-5 and TRBJ1-2, the full variable domain reads DARVTQTPRHKVTEMGQEVTMRCQPILGHNTVFWYRQTMMQGLELLAYFRNRAPLDDSGMPKDRFSAEMPDATLATLKIQPSEPRDSAVYFCASGPGQDNYGYTFGSGTRLTVV.

The rearrangement joins TRBV19 to TRBJ1-5; TRBD1 matches 9 bases. Germline V lookup: CDR1 LNHDA, CDR2 SQIVND (reference sequence). V gave up 2 bases and J gave up 4 bases; unmatched junction bases: 3. The CDR3 length is 15 residues. The CDR3 loop is CASSITGGRNQPQHF. CDR3 nucleotide sequence: TGTGCCAGTAGTATAACAGGGGGCAGGAATCAGCCCCAGCATTTT.

This rearrangement joins TRBV21-1 to TRBJ2-3; the table's D call TRBD1 went unverified against the DNA. TRBV21-1 is annotated as a pseudogene. The CDR3 extends over 17 amino acids. The CDR3 here is CASTHEGINRDPDTQYF. The CDR3 bases are TGTGCCAGCACGCACGAGGGAATCAACAGGGACCCAGATACGCAGTATTTT.

This sequence joins TRBV18 and TRBJ1-1, with D unresolved. Looked up from germline, CDR1 is KGHSH and CDR2 is LQKENI. Trimming left V 1 base short and J 0 bases short, with 9 bases between. This CDR3 is built from 15 residues. The CDR3 DNA sequence: TGTGCCAGCTCACCACGGGAGTCCTTGAACACTGAAGCTTTCTTT. As protein: CASSPRESLNTEAFF.

CDR3 protein: CASSTNTGELFF. The CDR3 nucleotides read TGTGCCAGCTCTACTAACACCGGGGAGCTGTTTTTT. The chain is built from TRBV7-9 and TRBJ2-2; D remains unclear. The germline V and J ends were trimmed by 8 bases and 2 bases, with 6 bases remaining between them. The germline V gene has CDR1 SEHNR and CDR2 FQNEAQ (reference sequence). The CDR3 runs 12 residues.

This rearrangement joins TRBV5-6 to TRBJ1-2; D remains unclear. The CDR3 runs to 13 residues. The germline gives CDR1 SGHDT, CDR2 YYEEEE. Trimming removed 0 bases from V and 8 bases from J, with 11 bases in between. CDR3: CASSLGVKRGYTF. In nucleotides, the CDR3 is TGTGCCAGCAGCTTGGGGGTAAAGCGCGGCTACACCTTC.

The genes are TRBV28 and TRBJ2-7; D call uncertain. The germline gives CDR1 MDHEN, CDR2 SYDVKM. The V end was cut by 1 base, the J end by 2 bases, with 12 bases between. CDR3 length: 15 amino acids. In DNA, the CDR3 is TGTGCCAGCAGTTTATCTTGGCAGGCTGCCTACGAGCAGTACTTC. Translated, it gives CASSLSWQAAYEQYF.

This clone was found once. The chain recombines TRBV5-1 with TRBJ1-1; tentative D call: TRBD1 (6 bases). The V gene's germline CDR1 is SGHRS and CDR2 YFSETQ. V lost 4 bases to trimming and J lost 1 base, with 8 bases between them. There are 13 residues in the CDR3. DNA of the CDR3: TGCGCCAGCAGCCCGACAGGGAACACTGAAGCTTTCTTT. Its translation: CASSPTGNTEAFF.